This TCR beta chain derives from a study of cytomegalovirus exposure and HLA in healthy donors. The PCR employed 60 Vbeta primers together with 13 Jbeta primers. Some clones are missing from TCRdb's copy, which holds only in-frame ones; the method was immunoSEQ multiplex PCR. The sample has about 160,000 clones, around 69% seen once. The TCR was taken from a woman in her 30s in good health and CMV-seronegative. Specimen: PBMCs.

The CDR3 sequence: CACLNGTGPTEAFF. The CDR3 DNA reads as TGTGCCTGCCTAAACGGGACAGGGCCAACTGAAGCTTTCTTT. J is TRBJ1-1 and V is TRBV30; the match to TRBD1 covers 9 bases. V lost 6 bases and J lost 5; bases outside the gene matches: 10. Looked up from germline, CDR1 is GTSNPN and CDR2 is SVGIG (reference sequence). The CDR3 contains 14 residues.